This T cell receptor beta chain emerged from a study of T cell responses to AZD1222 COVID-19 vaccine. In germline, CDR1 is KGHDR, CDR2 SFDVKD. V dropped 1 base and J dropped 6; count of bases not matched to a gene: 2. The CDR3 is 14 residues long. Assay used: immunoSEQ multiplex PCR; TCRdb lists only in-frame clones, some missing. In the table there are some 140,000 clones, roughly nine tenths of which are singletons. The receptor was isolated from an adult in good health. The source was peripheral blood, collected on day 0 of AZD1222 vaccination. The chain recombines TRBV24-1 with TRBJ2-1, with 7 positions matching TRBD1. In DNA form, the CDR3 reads TGTGCCACCAGTGATTTAGGGGGCGGCAATGAGCAGTTCTTC. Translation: CATSDLGGGNEQFF.